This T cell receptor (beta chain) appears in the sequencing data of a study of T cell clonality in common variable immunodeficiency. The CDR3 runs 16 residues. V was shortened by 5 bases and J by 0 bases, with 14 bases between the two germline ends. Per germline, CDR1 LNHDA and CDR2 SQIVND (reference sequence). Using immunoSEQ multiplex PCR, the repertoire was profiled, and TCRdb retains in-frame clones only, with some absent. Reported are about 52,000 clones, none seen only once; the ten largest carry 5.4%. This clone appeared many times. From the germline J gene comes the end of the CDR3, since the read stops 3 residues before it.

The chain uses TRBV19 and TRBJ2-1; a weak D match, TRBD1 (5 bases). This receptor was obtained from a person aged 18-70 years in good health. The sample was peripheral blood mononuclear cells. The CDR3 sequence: CASSRTQVNSYNEQFF. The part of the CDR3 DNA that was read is TGTGCCAGTAGTCGGACACAAGTCAACTCCTACAATGAG.